The T cell receptor beta chain described here comes from a study of T cell changes during pregnancy in multiple sclerosis. This CDR3 has 14 residues. Germline-derived CDR1 and CDR2 are MNHNY and SVGAGI (reference sequence). With 2 bases clipped from V and 4 bases from J, the junction kept 1 base outside the gene matches. Produced via immunoSEQ multiplex PCR; TCRdb's table is partial and in-frame only. The table has some 74,000 clones, 85% to 95% seen once. The receptor was derived from a female donor with multiple sclerosis, enrolled in a pregnancy study. The starting material was peripheral blood, obtained before pregnancy. The rearrangement links TRBV6-6 to TRBJ2-2, with TRBD2 identical over 7 bases. The CDR3 DNA reads TGTGCCAGCAGTTACGGCGGGGGCACCGGGGAGCTGTTTTTT. It translates to CASSYGGGTGELFF.